This is a list of T cell receptor beta chains from one sample in a study of vaccination and CD4 T cells after COVID-19. Antigens of these TCRs are unknown. TCRdb re-derived calls from the PCR reads in MiXCR, one entry per CDR3 protein. This sample has 15,000 to 20,000 distinct CDR3 sequences, with about 44% found just once. Material for sequencing was CD4+ T cells from blood, cultured in vitro. The receptor source for this set is a human donor who had recovered from COVID-19. The CDR3 runs from the conserved cysteine through the conserved F or W. The D gene is left open where the match is weak. Only part of the rows carry a size: once, few, many, or a class if the clone is expanded.

V gene	clone size	J gene	D gene	CDR3 DNA	CDR3 protein
TRBV6-5	-	TRBJ1-3	-	TGTGCCAGCAGTTACAAGGACCAGAGTGGAAACACCATATATTTT	CASSYKDQSGNTIYF
TRBV15	-	TRBJ1-5	-	TGTGCCACCAGCAGAGGGGACTTACTCAATCAGCCCCAGCATTTT	CATSRGDLLNQPQHF
TRBV20-1	few	TRBJ2-7	TRBD2	TGCAGTGCTAGAGATCGGACTAGCGGGTCCTACGAGCAGTACTTC	CSARDRTSGSYEQYF
TRBV19	-	TRBJ1-1	TRBD1	TGTGCCAGTAGTCCAAGGACAGGGGGGTACACTGAAGCTTTCTTT	CASSPRTGGYTEAFF
TRBV2	medium-sized	TRBJ2-5	TRBD2	TGTGCCAGCAGCGGACTAGCGGGAGGGGAAGAGACCCAGTACTTC	CASSGLAGGEETQYF
TRBV3-1	-	TRBJ2-1	-	TGTGCCAGCAGCCGGGGAGGATCCAATGAGCAGTTCTTC	CASSRGGSNEQFF
TRBV24-1	few	TRBJ2-4	-	TGTGCCACCAGTGATTCGACAGTGGCAAACATTCAGTACTTC	CATSDSTVANIQYF
TRBV28	-	TRBJ2-3	-	TGTGCCAGCAGTACTCAAACAGGTGCGGATACGCAGTATTTT	CASSTQTGADTQYF
TRBV12-3/TRBV12-4	few	TRBJ1-2	-	TGTGCCAGCAGCCGTGGGGGGGACGATGGCTACACCTTC	CASSRGGDDGYTF
TRBV20-1	-	TRBJ1-6	-	TGCAGTGCTACCCCGTTCCCCGGCTATAATTCACCCCTCCACTTT	CSATPFPGYNSPLHF
TRBV6-4	-	TRBJ2-7	TRBD2	TGTGCCAGCAGTCAACATTCTAGCGGGGGCTACGAGCAGTACTTC	CASSQHSSGGYEQYF
TRBV6-5	-	TRBJ2-5	TRBD2	TGTGCCAGCAGTTCTCGCCTAGCGGGAGTGGCCCAGTACTTC	CASSSRLAGVAQYF
TRBV6-2/TRBV6-3	-	TRBJ2-4	-	TGTGCCAGCAGTTGGACAGTTATAGCCAAAAACATTCAGTACTTC	CASSWTVIAKNIQYF
TRBV28	-	TRBJ1-5	-	TGTGCCACCTCCGCCGCAGGGCCCCAGCATTTT	CATSAAGPQHF
TRBV28	-	TRBJ1-5	TRBD1	TGTGCCAGCAGTAATGGGATTGGGACAGTCAATAGCAATCAGCCCCAGCATTTT	CASSNGIGTVNSNQPQHF
TRBV5-5	once	TRBJ2-7	-	TGTGCCAGCAGCTTCGTTGCGGGTCCGAGCTCCTACGAGCAGTACTTC	CASSFVAGPSSYEQYF
TRBV7-6	once	TRBJ1-1	-	TGTGCCAGCAGCAGAGGGGAGAACACTGAAGCTTTCTTT	CASSRGENTEAFF
TRBV5-5	once	TRBJ2-1	TRBD1	TGTGCCAGCAGCCAGGGGGTTACCTACAATGAGCAGTTCTTC	CASSQGVTYNEQFF
TRBV2	once	TRBJ1-2	TRBD1	TGTGCCAGCGGGGGACAGGGGGCCCATGGCCACACCTTC	CASGGQGAHGHTF
TRBV6-1	-	TRBJ1-6	TRBD1	TGTGCCAGCAGCCGGACAGGGGACAATTCACCCCTCCACTTT	CASSRTGDNSPLHF
TRBV19	few	TRBJ2-7	-	TGTGCCAGTAGGCCCGGGACTTCCTACGAGCAGTACTTC	CASRPGTSYEQYF
TRBV27	-	TRBJ2-3	TRBD2	TGTGCCAGCAGTTTACGTAGCGGGATCGGCACAGATACGCAGTATTTT	CASSLRSGIGTDTQYF
TRBV6-2/TRBV6-3	-	TRBJ2-2	-	TGTGCCAGCAGTCGTAACAGGTTAGCCCCGGTGCTGTTTTTT	CASSRNRLAPVLFF
TRBV19	-	TRBJ2-3	TRBD2	TGTGCCAGTAGATCTAGCGGTCGTGGCACAGATACGCAGTATTTT	CASRSSGRGTDTQYF
TRBV7-2	once	TRBJ2-7	TRBD1	TGTGCCAGCACCGAGCCCAGGGGGCAAACCTCCTACGAGCAGTACTTC	CASTEPRGQTSYEQYF
TRBV28	-	TRBJ2-6	-	TGTGCCAGCAGTCACTACAGGGGACTGACTGACTCTGGGGCCAACGTCCTGACTTTC	CASSHYRGLTDSGANVLTF
TRBV28	-	TRBJ1-5	-	TGTGCCAGCAGTTTATGGGGGGATAGCAATCAGCCCCAGCATTTT	CASSLWGDSNQPQHF
TRBV20-1	-	TRBJ2-3	TRBD2	TGCAGTGCCCCGTCGAGGCGACTAGCGTCAGATACGCAGTATTTT	CSAPSRRLASDTQYF
TRBV27	few	TRBJ1-1	-	TGTGCCAGCAGTTCTCTCAGGGGCACTGAAGCTTTCTTT	CASSSLRGTEAFF